The present TCR beta chain was sequenced within a study of T cells in tuberculosis. TCR-alpha and TCR-beta chains were sequenced unpaired. Libraries were prepared by immunoSEQ multiplex PCR; TCRdb keeps only in-frame clonotypes and omits some of them. Altogether 80,000 to 100,000 clones are present, approximately 90% being singletons, with the ten largest covering 1.5% to 2%. The CDR3 loop spans 15 amino acids. Germline V lookup: CDR1 MNHEY, CDR2 SVGAGI. Deletions cut 6 bases from V and 4 bases from J, with 18 bases between. After thawing and overnight rest, PBMC were stained with GMM-loaded CD1B tetramer, viability dye and anti-CD3 for sorting. The lipid loaded on the CD1B tetramers was C32 glucose monomycolate from Rhodococcus equi.

The sequenced sample was CD1b-GMM tetramer-negative cells sorted from PBMCs. The TCR was taken from an adult woman with latent tuberculosis. This chain uses TRBV6-5 with TRBJ1-2; D possibly corresponds to TRBD1 (6 bases). This CDR3 reads CASSQLRGISYGYTF. The CDR3 DNA reads TGTGCCAGCAGCCAGCTCAGGGGAATATCCTATGGCTACACCTTC.